This T cell receptor (beta chain) stems from a study of shared clonotypes between healthy human individuals. Selected positively for CCR7 and CD45RO-negative, naive CD8 cells excluded terminally differentiated effector memory CD45RA+ cells. Several immunoSEQ 96-well plates shared each subset's DNA, each plate a replicate. Generated by immunoSEQ multiplex PCR, the TCRdb table keeps only in-frame clones and is missing some. The sample records around 2,000,000 clones, about 95% being singletons. The CDR3 contains 13 residues. The V gene's germline CDR1 is GTSNPN and CDR2 SVGIG (reference sequence). Germline trimming cut 0 bases from V and 3 bases from J; bases unmatched to any gene: 2. Remarks on this clone: As yet, its antigen is unknown.

Whole-study results and caveats: Naive subsets usually exceeded memory subsets in estimated richness.

The chain uses TRBV30 and TRBJ2-7, with TRBD1 identical over 7 bases. Sequencing was performed on naive CD8+ T cells sorted from blood. The receptor was derived from a man aged 18-30 years in good health. The chain's CDR3 is CAWSVQGYYEQYF. CDR3 sequence (DNA): TGTGCCTGGAGTGTACAGGGGTACTACGAGCAGTACTTC.